This TCR beta chain was identified during a study of T cell responses to AZD1222 COVID-19 vaccine. The repertoire was sequenced with immunoSEQ multiplex PCR; TCRdb's copy has only in-frame clones and lacks some. The data hold some 150,000 clones, with 90% observed a single time. Looked up from germline, CDR1 is SGHDN and CDR2 is FVKESK. This CDR3 is built from 14 residues. Trimming shortened V by 3 bases and J by 4 bases, and 12 bases separated the two germline ends. The gene calls are TRBV14 and TRBJ1-1; D is unclear. The TCR originated in an adult who received the AZD1222 COVID-19 vaccine. This specimen consisted of peripheral blood, obtained 28 days after the second AZD1222 dose. The CDR3 loop is CASSHRSGVTEAFF. The CDR3 DNA follows: TGTGCCAGCAGCCATAGATCCGGGGTCACTGAAGCTTTCTTT.